A single sample gave rise to the 10 T cell receptor beta chains below, sequenced in a study of shared clonotypes between healthy human individuals. Sequencing was performed with immunoSEQ multiplex PCR; in TCRdb, only in-frame clones are kept and a portion is missing. The data contain 850,000 to 1,100,000 clones, approximately 80% of them seen just once; the ten biggest clones take up more than 0.85%. The material sequenced was memory CD4+ T cells from PBMCs. As to subset: CD45RA-negative fraction. The receptors stem from a man younger than 35 in good health. Some clones in this sample may be carry-over from other donors' samples.

As to this clone: This clone may be a read error of a much larger clone one base away. V usage is TRBV30 and J usage is TRBJ2-5; D unresolved. The V and J ends lost 2 bases and 11 bases respectively, with 12 bases between them. The CDR3 is made up of 11 amino acids. In germline, CDR1 is GTSNPN, CDR2 SVGIG (reference sequence). The CDR3 bases are TGTGCCTGGAGTACCTACGACGGGCAGTACTTC. It specifies CAWSTYDGQYF.

The chain is built from TRBV9 and TRBJ2-2; TRBD2 aligns across 12 bases. Germline CDR1 reads SGDLS; CDR2 reads YYNGEE. V was pared by 3 bases and J by 4 bases, with 13 bases of the junction left unmatched. This CDR3 region has 19 residues. Here the CDR3 reads CASSALPGLAGNFTGELFF. In nucleotides, the CDR3 is TGTGCCAGCAGCGCACTTCCGGGACTAGCGGGCAACTTCACCGGGGAGCTGTTTTTT.

The rearrangement links TRBV18 to TRBJ2-5; tentatively, D is TRBD1 (6 bases). The V gene lost 3 bases and the J gene lost 1 base, with 6 bases spanning the gap. This CDR3 spans 13 amino acids. Germline loops: CDR1 KGHSH, CDR2 LQKENI. CDR3 coding DNA: TGTGCCAGCTCACCGGACAGCCAAGAGACCCAGTACTTC. It translates to CASSPDSQETQYF.

DNA for the CDR3: TGTGCCAGCAGCCCAGGGACAGGGGGATCCTACGAGCAGTACTTC. Translated: CASSPGTGGSYEQYF. This chain joins TRBV4-2 and TRBJ2-7, with 11 bases that match TRBD1. CDR1 is LGHNA, CDR2 YNFKEQ, per germline. CDR3 length: 15 residues. Trimming at V came to 4 bases and at J to 1 base, leaving 3 bases not matched to a gene.

The chain links TRBV28 to TRBJ2-3, with 7 bases identical to TRBD1. The CDR3 runs to 13 residues. V shed 6 bases, J shed 4 bases, and the junction held 4 bases outside the gene matches. Germline CDR1 reads MDHEN; CDR2 reads SYDVKM. For the CDR3, the DNA is TGTGCCAGCAGCCCTGGGACAGCAGATACGCAGTATTTT. This codes for CASSPGTADTQYF.

The chain has TRBV2 and TRBJ1-5, with 8 bases identical to TRBD1. The V segment lost 1 base and the J segment 7 bases; nucleotides outside the gene matches: 6. The CDR3 covers 15 residues. Germline CDR1 SNHLY, CDR2 FYNNEI. The DNA of the CDR3 is TGTGCCAGCAGTGAAGACAGGGGGATTTTCCAGCCCCAGCATTTT. Translation gives CASSEDRGIFQPQHF. Full variable domain (outside the CDR3, taken from reference TRBV2 and TRBJ1-5): EPEVTQTPSHQVTQMGQEVILRCVPISNHLYFYWYRQILGQKVEFLVSFYNNEISEKSEIFDDQFSVERPDGSNFTLKIRSTKLEDSAMYFCASSEDRGIFQPQHFGDGTRLSIL.

In this sample, this clone turned up a few times. The rearrangement uses TRBV4-1 and TRBJ2-1; unclear D gene. Germline loops: CDR1 MGHRA, CDR2 YSYEKL. The V gene lost 3 bases and the J gene lost 4 bases, with 7 bases spanning the gap. This CDR3 has 13 residues. Here the CDR3 reads CASSQWIYNEQFF. In DNA, the CDR3 is TGCGCCAGCAGCCAGTGGATTTACAATGAGCAGTTCTTC.

The chain recombines TRBV18 with TRBJ1-4; D perhaps matches TRBD1 (5 bases). Germline V lookup: CDR1 KGHSH, CDR2 LQKENI. Deletions cut 5 bases from V and 5 bases from J, with 12 bases between. CDR3 size: 14 residues. The CDR3 loop is CASSWGPVNEKLFF. Here the CDR3 DNA reads TGTGCCAGCTCATGGGGACCCGTAAATGAAAAACTGTTTTTT.

J is TRBJ1-2 and V is TRBV28; D perhaps matches TRBD1 (6 bases). V lost 5 bases and J lost 3, with 13 bases in between. The CDR3 loop spans 14 amino acids. The germline V gene has CDR1 MDHEN and CDR2 SYDVKM. CDR3 in amino acids: CASSPPGHDYGYTF. The CDR3 DNA follows: TGTGCCAGCAGTCCCCCGGGACACGACTATGGCTACACCTTC.

The V and J genes are TRBV30 and TRBJ2-5; 9 bases are shared with TRBD1. Germline V gives CDR1 GTSNPN, CDR2 SVGIG (reference sequence). The ends lost 4 bases at V and 4 bases at J; junction bases unmatched: 16. The CDR3 totals 17 residues. The CDR3 protein is CAWTPGVTGGARETQYF. CDR3 in DNA: TGTGCCTGGACCCCTGGAGTAACAGGGGGCGCAAGAGAGACCCAGTACTTC.